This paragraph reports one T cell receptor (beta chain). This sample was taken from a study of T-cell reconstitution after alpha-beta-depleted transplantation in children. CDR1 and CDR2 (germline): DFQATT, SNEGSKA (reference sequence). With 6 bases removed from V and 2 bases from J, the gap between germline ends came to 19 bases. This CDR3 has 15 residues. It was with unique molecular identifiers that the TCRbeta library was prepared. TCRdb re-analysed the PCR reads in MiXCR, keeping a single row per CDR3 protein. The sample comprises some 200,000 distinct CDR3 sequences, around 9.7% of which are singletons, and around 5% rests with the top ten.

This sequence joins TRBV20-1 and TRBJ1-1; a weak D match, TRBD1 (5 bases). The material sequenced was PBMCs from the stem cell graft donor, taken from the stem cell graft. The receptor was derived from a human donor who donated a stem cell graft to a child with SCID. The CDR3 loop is CSAPVFRQGNTEAFF. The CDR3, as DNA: TGCAGTGCCCCCGTCTTCCGGCAGGGTAACACTGAAGCTTTCTTT.